Listed here is a single T cell receptor beta chain. Its antigen is still unknown. From germline, CDR1 is KGHSH and CDR2 LQKENI. V lost 6 bases to trimming and J lost 0 bases, with 12 bases between them. This CDR3 is 16 amino acids long. The data originate from a study of cytomegalovirus exposure and HLA in healthy donors. In the PCR, 60 Vbeta and 13 Jbeta primers were used. Some clones are missing from TCRdb's copy, which holds only in-frame ones; the method was immunoSEQ multiplex PCR. The repertoire consists of roughly 120,000 clones, with roughly 80% occurring once and the leading ten covering around 3.3%. Study-level results: Among TCR beta chains, those listed as cytomegalovirus-associated numbered 164. Accurate prediction of most subjects' HLA-A and HLA-B alleles from TCR beta sequences was reported. About 87% or about 30% of the time was how often most TCR beta V segments were productive, according to an earlier analysis.

The V call is TRBV18, the J call TRBJ1-6; D is unresolved. The source material was PBMCs. The sequence came from a male donor in good health and CMV-seronegative. The CDR3 loop is CASSPKSSSYNSPLHF. CDR3 bases: TGTGCCAGCTCTCCCAAATCGAGCTCCTATAATTCACCCCTCCACTTT.